These T cell receptor beta chains were read from a single sample in a study. TCRdb reprocessed the 5' RACE reads via MiXCR and lists one record per CDR3 protein. The data contain tens of thousands of distinct CDR3 sequences, roughly 28% of them singletons. The sample taken for sequencing was tumor-infiltrating memory CD4+ T cells sorted from the breast tumor. The receptors originated from a female donor with breast cancer. Both conserved end residues are part of each CDR3. Each record gives: clone size, V gene, J gene, D gene, CDR3 DNA, CDR3 protein. D genes are given only for firm matches. The size of a clone is reported for some rows only, either as once, few or many, or as a class for expanded clones.

NA	TRBV6-2/TRBV6-3	TRBJ2-2	TRBD1	TGTGCCAGCAGAACGACAGGGTACACCGGGGAGCTGTTTTTT	CASRTTGYTGELFF
many	TRBV7-3	TRBJ2-3	NA	TGTGCCAGCAGCAAATTGGGGGGCACAGATACGCAGTATTTT	CASSKLGGTDTQYF
many	TRBV9	TRBJ2-3	TRBD2	TGTGCCAGCAGCACCGGGACTAGCGACACAGATACGCAGTATTTT	CASSTGTSDTDTQYF
few	TRBV10-3	TRBJ1-1	NA	TGTGCCATCAGTGGCTCGGTAGACGGTTACACTGAAGCTTTCTTT	CAISGSVDGYTEAFF
NA	TRBV4-1	TRBJ1-2	TRBD1	TGCGCCAGCAGCCAAAGCCAGGGGGCAGGGAGGAGAGGAGGCTACACCTTC	CASSQSQGAGRRGGYTF
NA	TRBV7-3	TRBJ1-1	NA	TGTGCCAGCAGCTTAGAAGAGGGGACTGAAGCTTTCTTT	CASSLEEGTEAFF
few	TRBV18	TRBJ1-5	NA	TGTGCCAGCTCACCTACAGGGCCAGCAAATCAGCCCCAGCATTTT	CASSPTGPANQPQHF
NA	TRBV5-1	TRBJ1-1	NA	TGCTCCAGCAGCTTGGAGGCAGGGAACACTGAAGCTTTCTTT	CSSSLEAGNTEAFF
medium-sized	TRBV12-3/TRBV12-4	TRBJ2-7	TRBD2	TGTGCCAGCACCAGGACTAGCGGCGGCGAGCAGTACTTC	CASTRTSGGEQYF
NA	TRBV5-1	TRBJ1-2	TRBD1	TGCGCCAGCAGTCCCGGGACAGGCCGCTATGGCTACGCCTTC	CASSPGTGRYGYAF
NA	TRBV7-2	TRBJ2-3	NA	TGTGCCAGCAGCCAAGGACTATACAACCAGTATTTT	CASSQGLYNQYF
NA	TRBV5-4	TRBJ1-2	TRBD1	TGTGCCAGCCGTAAGGGCTCGACAGGGGGAAAATCCTATGGCTACACCTTC	CASRKGSTGGKSYGYTF
NA	TRBV7-2	TRBJ2-2	TRBD2	TGTGCCAGCAGCTCCCCCGCCGGGACTAGGAGCGGGGAGCTGTTTTTT	CASSSPAGTRSGELFF
many	TRBV4-3	TRBJ1-2	TRBD1	TGCGCCAGCAGCCAAGCGACAGGGACGGGCTATGGCTACACCTTC	CASSQATGTGYGYTF
NA	TRBV10-1	TRBJ2-2	NA	TGCGCCAGCAGGGAGGGCCTTAACACCGGGGAGCTGTTTTTT	CASREGLNTGELFF
few	TRBV7-6	TRBJ2-2	TRBD1	TGTGCCAGCAGCTTAGAGGCAGGGGGCGACCTATGGGGCACCGGGGAGCTGTTTTTT	CASSLEAGGDLWGTGELFF
NA	TRBV29-1	TRBJ1-1	TRBD1	TGCAGCGTGAGACGAGACAGGGTGAGGACTGAAGCTTTCTTT	CSVRRDRVRTEAFF
NA	TRBV11-2	TRBJ1-2	NA	TGTGCCAGCAGCGCTAGGGTGGGTGGTGGCTACACCTTC	CASSARVGGGYTF
many	TRBV7-2	TRBJ1-2	NA	TGTGCCAGCAGCTCCCCGCGGAGGTATTCGGATGGCTACACCTTC	CASSSPRRYSDGYTF
NA	TRBV5-1	TRBJ2-3	NA	TGCGCCAGCAGCTCGAGCGGATACAACACAGATACGCAGTATTTT	CASSSSGYNTDTQYF
once	TRBV7-2	TRBJ1-1	NA	TGTGCCAGCAGCTTAGGGGCGACGGCGAACACTGAAACTTTCTTT	CASSLGATANTETFF
NA	TRBV9	TRBJ1-2	NA	TGTGCCAGCAGCGCTCCCACGGGGAATCCGCTCTTC	CASSAPTGNPLF
few	TRBV28	TRBJ2-7	NA	TGTGCCAGCAGGGGAGCTGGCGAGCAGTACTTC	CASRGAGEQYF
NA	TRBV12-3/TRBV12-4	TRBJ2-7	NA	TGTGCCAGCAGTATGGCGGTGGCGGGCTACGAGCAGTACTTC	CASSMAVAGYEQYF
few	TRBV7-2	TRBJ2-5	NA	TGTGCCAGCAGCTTTTATAGGGAAGAGACCCAGTACTTC	CASSFYREETQYF
NA	TRBV20-1	TRBJ2-3	TRBD2	TGCAGTGCCGGCCGGGGGGTCGCAGATACGCAGTATTTT	CSAGRGVADTQYF
few	TRBV12-3/TRBV12-4	TRBJ2-1	NA	TGTGCCAGCAGTGAGTTAGGGCGCGAGCAGTTCTTC	CASSELGREQFF
NA	TRBV28	TRBJ1-5	NA	TGTGCCGCCAGATTTCATATGAGCAATCAGCCCCAGCATTTT	CAARFHMSNQPQHF
NA	TRBV28	TRBJ2-1	NA	TGTGCCAGCAGTCCCCTAGCAGGGGTGGCTGAGCAGTTCTTC	CASSPLAGVAEQFF
NA	TRBV5-1	TRBJ1-2	NA	TGCGCCAGCAGCTTAAGGAGAGGAAGGGATGGCTACACCTTC	CASSLRRGRDGYTF
few	TRBV29-1	TRBJ1-2	TRBD1	TGCAGCGTCCACATGAACCGGGACAGGGACGGCTACACCTTC	CSVHMNRDRDGYTF
few	TRBV7-2	TRBJ2-7	NA	TGTGCCAGCAGCTCAGGACCCAACGACGAGCAGTACTTC	CASSSGPNDEQYF
many	TRBV20-1	TRBJ1-5	TRBD1	TGCAGCGGGACAGATAATAATCAGCCCCAGCATTTT	CSGTDNNQPQHF